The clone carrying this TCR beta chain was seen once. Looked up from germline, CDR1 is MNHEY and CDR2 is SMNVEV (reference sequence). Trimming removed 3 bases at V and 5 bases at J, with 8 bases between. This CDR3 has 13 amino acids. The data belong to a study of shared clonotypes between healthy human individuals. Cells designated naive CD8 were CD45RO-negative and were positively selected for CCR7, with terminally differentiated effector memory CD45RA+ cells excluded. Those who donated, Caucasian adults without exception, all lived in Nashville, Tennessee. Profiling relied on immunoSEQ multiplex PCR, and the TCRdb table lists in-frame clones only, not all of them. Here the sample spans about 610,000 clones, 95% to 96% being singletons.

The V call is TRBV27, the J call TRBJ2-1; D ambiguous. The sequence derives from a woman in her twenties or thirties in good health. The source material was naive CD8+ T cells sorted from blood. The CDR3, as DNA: TGTGCCAGCAGTTTCCACGTGGACAATGAGCAGTTCTTC. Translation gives CASSFHVDNEQFF.